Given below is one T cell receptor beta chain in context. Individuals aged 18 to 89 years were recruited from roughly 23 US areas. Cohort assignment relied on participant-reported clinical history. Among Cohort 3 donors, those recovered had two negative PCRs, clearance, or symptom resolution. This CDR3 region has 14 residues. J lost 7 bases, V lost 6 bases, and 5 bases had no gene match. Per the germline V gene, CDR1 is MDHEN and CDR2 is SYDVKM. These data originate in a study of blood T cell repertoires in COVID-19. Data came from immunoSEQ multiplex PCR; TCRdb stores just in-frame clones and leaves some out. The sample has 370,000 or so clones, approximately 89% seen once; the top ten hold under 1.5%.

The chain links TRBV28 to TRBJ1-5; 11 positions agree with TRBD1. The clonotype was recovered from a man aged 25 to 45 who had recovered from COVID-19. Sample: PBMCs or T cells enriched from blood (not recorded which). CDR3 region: CASRRGTGGQPQHF. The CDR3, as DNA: TGTGCCAGCAGGCGTGGGACAGGGGGGCAGCCCCAGCATTTT.